Here is one T cell receptor (beta chain) with its context. Its antigen is as yet unknown. This CDR3 has 11 amino acids. V was cut by 7 bases and J by 1 base, with 8 bases left in between. CDR1 is GTSNPN and CDR2 is SVGIG in the germline V gene (reference sequence). The data derive from a study of Ad26.COV2.S vaccination and SARS-CoV-2 variants. Sequenced by immunoSEQ multiplex PCR; TCRdb stores in-frame clones only, minus some. The table lists 360,000 or so clones, about nine tenths of them singletons. Broader study findings: CD8+ and CD4+ T cells specific for spike reportedly responded with substantial breadth after vaccination.

Treatment meaning: 19 received Ad26.COV2.S at low or high dose, single or two shots; about five received placebo; per-sample allocation not given. The samples were gathered on day 63 after the first injection of vaccine or placebo. The sample was peripheral blood, taken in a trial of Ad26.COV2.S vaccine versus placebo. This clonotype was sampled from a person between 18 and 65 years old who received the Ad26.COV2.S COVID-19 vaccine or a placebo. The chain uses TRBV30 and TRBJ2-7; perhaps TRBD1 as D (5 bases). The CDR3 is CASDSSYEQYF. The CDR3 DNA reads TGTGCCTCCGACAGTTCCTACGAGCAGTACTTC.